What follows are 31 T cell receptor beta chains derived from one specimen sequenced in a study of cytomegalovirus exposure and HLA in healthy donors. PCR was performed using 60 Vbeta and 13 Jbeta primers. Repertoires were generated with immunoSEQ multiplex PCR, while TCRdb's copy carries only in-frame clones and drops some. The sample lists 52,000 or so clones; 60% to 80% were seen once. The sequenced sample consisted of PBMCs. Receptors originate from a woman aged 40 to 55 in good health and CMV-seropositive.

This clone was observed a single time. J is TRBJ2-3 and V is TRBV6-1, with TRBD2 identical over 8 bases. Losses at the gene ends were 1 base for V and 2 bases for J; bases not matched to a gene: 5. Germline V gene data show CDR1 as MNHNS and CDR2 as SASEGT. CDR3 size: 16 residues. This CDR3 reads CASSEGAGGLTDTQYF. The CDR3 DNA sequence: TGTGCCAGCAGTGAAGGGGCGGGGGGACTCACAGATACGCAGTATTTT.

The chain joins TRBV9 to TRBJ1-2, with 11 bases matching TRBD1. This CDR3 is 14 amino acids long. Germline V lookup: CDR1 SGDLS, CDR2 YYNGEE. V was clipped by 3 bases and J by 8 bases; unmatched bases: 6. CDR3 DNA: TGTGCCAGCAGCGCGTCGGGACAGGGGGTGGGCTACACCTTC. The encoded protein is CASSASGQGVGYTF. Together with reference TRBV9 and TRBJ1-2, the CDR3 gives the full variable domain: DSGVTQTPKHLITATGQRVTLRCSPRSGDLSVYWYQQSLDQGLQFLIQYYNGEERAKGNILERFSAQQFPDLHSELNLSSLELGDSALYFCASSASGQGVGYTFGSGTRLTVV.

The rearrangement joins TRBV5-1 to TRBJ1-1; unclear D gene. V shed 4 bases and J shed 4 bases, with 14 bases lying between them. Germline V gives CDR1 SGHRS, CDR2 YFSETQ. CDR3 length: 14 residues. The CDR3 nucleotides read TGCGCCAGCAGCCCCGGGATGAGGATCACTGAAGCTTTCTTT. It yields the protein CASSPGMRITEAFF.

Only one count was recorded for this clone. This sequence joins TRBV6-5 and TRBJ1-5; D gene uncertain. The V gene's germline CDR1 is MNHEY and CDR2 SVGAGI. V gave up 4 bases and J gave up 2 bases, with 12 bases separating them. The CDR3 loop spans 15 amino acids. CDR3 DNA sequence: TGTGCCAGCAGTTCCGTAGGAGGCGGCAATCAGCCCCAGCATTTT. Protein: CASSSVGGGNQPQHF.

The rearrangement links TRBV23-1 to TRBJ1-4; D may be TRBD1 (5 bases). TRBV23-1 is an open reading frame, and its role is uncertain. This CDR3 is built from 16 residues. V was trimmed by 6 bases and J by 1 base, leaving 15 bases between them. Written as DNA, the CDR3 is TGCGCCAGCAGCCCTATCCAGGGACTAACTAATGAAAAACTGTTTTTT. Amino acids: CASSPIQGLTNEKLFF.

The chain uses TRBV30 and TRBJ1-2; 11 bases align to TRBD1. The CDR3 is made up of 14 amino acids. The V and J ends lost 5 bases and 7 bases, in that order; junction bases with no gene match: 9. Germline V gene lookup returns CDR1 GTSNPN and CDR2 SVGIG (reference sequence). DNA of the CDR3: TGTGCCTGGTCGAGCGGACAGGGGGCGCGTGGCTACACCTTC. As protein: CAWSSGQGARGYTF.

This clone was seen a handful of times. The V call is TRBV7-2, the J call TRBJ2-1, with D possibly being TRBD2 (6 bases). CDR1 and CDR2 (germline): SGHTA, FQGNSA. Trimming took off 0 bases at V and 2 bases at J, with 11 bases between the two ends. The CDR3 covers 16 residues. The CDR3 DNA is TGTGCCAGCAGCTTAGCGGAGGGGTTCCCCTACAATGAGCAGTTCTTC. Its translation: CASSLAEGFPYNEQFF.

This chain connects TRBV6-5 to TRBJ1-6; 7 nucleotides line up with TRBD1. Per the germline V gene, CDR1 is MNHEY and CDR2 is SVGAGI. The V gene end was trimmed by 2 bases and the J gene end by 7 bases; junction bases not matched to a gene: 8. This CDR3 comprises 16 residues. The CDR3 DNA is TGTGCCAGCAGTTACACATGGACAGGTCCAAATTCACCCCTCCACTTT. Translating gives CASSYTWTGPNSPLHF.

The chain employs TRBV6-5 and TRBJ1-1, with D perhaps matching TRBD1 (5 bases). The CDR3 covers 14 residues. The V gene's germline CDR1 is MNHEY and CDR2 SVGAGI. Trimming pared 6 bases from V and 4 bases from J, leaving 15 bases between. The CDR3 region has the DNA TGTGCCAGCAGCCGGGGGGAGGGGAGCACTGAAGCTTTCTTT. This gives the protein CASSRGEGSTEAFF.

A word on this clone: The identical CDR3 is also encoded by other nucleotide sequences in the sample. V is TRBV6-1 and J is TRBJ1-3; no firm D call. In germline, CDR1 is MNHNS, CDR2 SASEGT. CDR3 size: 12 residues. Trimming removed 2 bases at V and 4 bases at J, with 3 bases between. The CDR3 sequence: CASSELGNTIYF. The CDR3 DNA sequence: TGTGCCAGCAGTGAACTAGGAAACACCATATATTTT.

This chain uses TRBV10-2 with TRBJ2-5; TRBD1 matches at 9 bases. Germline V gives CDR1 WSHSY, CDR2 SAAADI. Trimming took 3 bases from V and 3 from J; bases not matched to a gene: 5. The CDR3 has 15 residues. CDR3 bases: TGCGCCAGCAGTGAAACAGGGGGCAATGAAGAGACCCAGTACTTC. Its translation: CASSETGGNEETQYF.

The chain carries TRBV6-5 and TRBJ2-7; TRBD1 agrees at 7 bases. V shed 4 bases and J 4 bases; nucleotides not matched to a gene: 13. Germline CDR1 MNHEY, CDR2 SVGAGI. The CDR3 is 16 amino acids. CDR3 nucleotide sequence: TGTGCCAGCAGTTCGGGCCGGGACAGCGATATATACGAGCAGTACTTC. Encoded protein: CASSSGRDSDIYEQYF.

In DNA, the CDR3 is TGTGCCAGCAGTTATAGGGGGGGAACTGGAAACACCATATATTTT. Its protein product is CASSYRGGTGNTIYF. The V and J genes are TRBV6-5 and TRBJ1-3; weak D call: TRBD1 (6 bases). The CDR3 totals 15 residues. CDR1 and CDR2 from the germline V gene are MNHEY and SVGAGI. V lost 3 bases, J lost 2 bases, and 11 bases lay in between.

The chain recombines TRBV6-5 with TRBJ1-4, with unresolved D. Germline CDR1 and CDR2: MNHEY and SVGAGI. There are 14 residues in the CDR3. Trimming took off 0 bases at V and 2 bases at J, with 4 bases between the two ends. The CDR3 here is CASSYSRTNEKLFF. The CDR3 DNA reads TGTGCCAGCAGTTACTCGAGGACTAATGAAAAACTGTTTTTT.

The chain recombines TRBV28 with TRBJ2-3; possibly TRBD1 for D (6 bases). V was shortened by 6 bases and J by 5 bases, with 12 bases between the two germline ends. The length of the CDR3 is 13 residues. CDR1 and CDR2 (germline): MDHEN, SYDVKM. The CDR3 nucleotides are TGTGCCAGCAGCGCCCCAGGGGTAGATACGCAGTATTTT. It translates to CASSAPGVDTQYF.

This chain uses TRBV7-6 with TRBJ2-7, with TRBD2 identical over 8 bases. The CDR3 runs to 15 residues. The germline CDR1 and CDR2 sequences are SGHVS and FNYEAQ. J gave up 7 bases and V 5 bases, and 13 bases lay outside the gene matches. The CDR3 bases are TGTGCCAGCAGCCCCATAGGCGGGGGGCCCGGGGAGCAGTACTTC. Protein: CASSPIGGGPGEQYF.

This sequence joins TRBV4-2 and TRBJ1-1, with D perhaps TRBD1 (6 bases). Trimming removed 0 bases at V and 1 base at J, with 15 bases between. Per germline, CDR1 LGHNA and CDR2 YNFKEQ. The CDR3 covers 17 residues. CDR3 DNA sequence: TGTGCCAGCAGCCAAGATCAGTGGGGGCCTCCGAACACTGAAGCTTTCTTT. This encodes CASSQDQWGPPNTEAFF.

V gene TRBV18 combines with J gene TRBJ1-2, with a tentative D call TRBD1 (5 bases). V was cut by 0 bases and J by 5 bases, with 10 bases left in between. The CDR3 is made up of 14 amino acids. Germline lookup yields CDR1 KGHSH and CDR2 LQKENI. The CDR3 region has the DNA TGTGCCAGCTCACCACCGACAGACCGGTATGGCTACACCTTC. It specifies CASSPPTDRYGYTF.

The chain uses TRBV18 and TRBJ1-1; maybe TRBD1 (5 bases). Trimming left V 3 bases short and J 6 bases short, with 17 bases between. There are 15 residues in the CDR3. Germline loops: CDR1 KGHSH, CDR2 LQKENI. This CDR3 reads CASSPLGARYPEAFF. The DNA of the CDR3 is TGTGCCAGCTCACCTTTAGGGGCGCGTTATCCTGAAGCTTTCTTT.

The gene calls are TRBV6-5 and TRBJ1-5, with D possibly matching TRBD1 (5 bases). In germline, CDR1 is MNHEY, CDR2 SVGAGI. Trimming removed 2 bases from V and 0 bases from J, with 8 bases in between. The CDR3 sequence is 15 residues long. The CDR3 DNA reads as TGTGCCAGCAGTTACGGGGCAGATAGCAATCAGCCCCAGCATTTT. Translating gives CASSYGADSNQPQHF.

Only a few counts were recorded for this clone. The V gene is TRBV10-3, the J gene TRBJ2-2; possibly TRBD2 for D (5 bases). Trimming removed 3 bases from V and 7 bases from J, with 9 bases in between. The V gene's germline CDR1 is ENHRY and CDR2 SYGVKD. This CDR3 is 13 amino acids long. Here the CDR3 DNA reads TGTGCCATCAGTGAAATAGAGGGCGGGGAGCTGTTTTTT. Its translation: CAISEIEGGELFF.

The genes are TRBV9 and TRBJ1-6, with 9 bases matching TRBD1. In germline, CDR1 is SGDLS, CDR2 YYNGEE. The trim removed 3 bases at V and 8 bases at J, leaving 3 bases unmatched. CDR3 length equals 14 residues. CDR3 in DNA: TGTGCCAGCAGCGGCGACAGGGGGGATTCACCCCTCCACTTT. The encoded protein is CASSGDRGDSPLHF.

The V and J genes are TRBV5-1 and TRBJ2-5; 8 nucleotides agree with TRBD1. J was trimmed by 5 bases and V by 1 base; bases with no gene match: 7. The CDR3 totals 15 residues. Germline values: CDR1 SGHRS, CDR2 YFSETQ. CDR3 protein: CASSLSGGILETQYF. The DNA for the CDR3 is TGCGCCAGCAGCTTGTCAGGGGGCATTTTGGAGACCCAGTACTTC.

The V and J genes are TRBV5-1 and TRBJ2-1, with 15 nucleotides matching TRBD2. Germline CDR1 reads SGHRS; CDR2 reads YFSETQ. The CDR3 has 18 amino acids. J lost 0 bases, V lost 5 bases, and 6 bases had no gene match. The CDR3: CASSSGTSGGSSYNEQFF. The DNA for the CDR3 is TGCGCCAGCAGTTCCGGGACTAGCGGGGGGAGCTCCTACAATGAGCAGTTCTTC.

V usage is TRBV30 and J usage is TRBJ1-5, with a weak D call TRBD1 (5 bases). Germline V gene data show CDR1 as GTSNPN and CDR2 as SVGIG (reference sequence). This CDR3 comprises 14 residues. The CDR3 loop is CALGEGYSNQPQHF. CDR3 coding DNA: TGTGCGCTGGGGGAGGGTTATAGCAATCAGCCCCAGCATTTT. The whole variable domain, remainder taken from reference TRBV30 and TRBJ1-5, is SQTIHQWPATLVQPVGSPLSLECTVEGTSNPNLYWYRQAAGRGLQLLFYSVGIGQISSEVPQNLSASRPQDRQFILSSKKLLLSDSGFYLCALGEGYSNQPQHFGDGTRLSIL.

The CDR3 nucleotides are TGTGCCAGCAGTCCCGGGACAGGGGGCGCGCGCTACACCTTC. Residues: CASSPGTGGARYTF. The rearrangement links TRBV6-5 to TRBJ1-2; 12 bases match TRBD1. The germline gives CDR1 MNHEY, CDR2 SVGAGI. The J segment lost 9 bases and the V segment lost 5 bases, leaving 7 bases of the junction unmatched. This CDR3 is 14 amino acids long.

The rearrangement joins TRBV6-6 to TRBJ2-3, with D perhaps matching TRBD2 (6 bases). With 6 bases removed from V and 6 bases from J, the gap between germline ends came to 19 bases. The CDR3 is 15 amino acids. From germline, CDR1 is MNHNY and CDR2 SVGAGI (reference sequence). CDR3 loop: CASRNTGAGTDTQYF. The CDR3 DNA sequence: TGTGCCAGCAGAAATACAGGCGCGGGGACTGATACGCAGTATTTT.

The chain couples TRBV6-5 to TRBJ2-7; D is unresolved. Germline values: CDR1 MNHEY, CDR2 SVGAGI. The V end was cut by 2 bases, the J end by 6 bases, with 20 bases between. The CDR3 extends over 16 amino acids. The CDR3 reads CASSYGRLPGVTEQYF. CDR3 nucleotide sequence: TGTGCCAGCAGTTACGGTAGGCTTCCCGGAGTAACCGAGCAGTACTTC.

The rearrangement links TRBV5-1 to TRBJ1-1; D is unclear. CDR3 length equals 12 residues. Trimming took 5 bases from V and 4 from J, leaving 9 bases between them. Germline values: CDR1 SGHRS, CDR2 YFSETQ. The CDR3 protein is CASRIGSTEAFF. In DNA form, the CDR3 reads TGCGCCAGCAGAATTGGGAGCACTGAAGCTTTCTTT. The full variable domain, completed using reference TRBV5-1 and TRBJ1-1, is KAGVTQTPRYLIKTRGQQVTLSCSPISGHRSVSWYQQTPGQGLQFLFEYFSETQRNKGNFPGRFSGRQFSNSRSEMNVSTLELGDSALYLCASRIGSTEAFFGQGTRLTVV.

The V call is TRBV9, the J call TRBJ2-7, with 11 bases aligning to TRBD2. This CDR3 has 14 amino acids. V lost 3 bases and J lost 6; bases outside the gene matches: 5. Germline V CDR1 and CDR2: SGDLS, YYNGEE. The DNA for the CDR3 is TGTGCCAGCAGCGAGGGGGGACTAGCGGCCGAGCAGTACTTC. Translation: CASSEGGLAAEQYF.

V gene TRBV6-1 combines with J gene TRBJ1-1; tentatively, D is TRBD1 (6 bases). The germline V gene encodes CDR1 MNHNS and CDR2 SASEGT. The length of the CDR3 is 11 residues. With 7 bases removed from V and 4 bases from J, the gap between germline ends came to 7 bases. The chain's CDR3 is CASNRVTEAFF. DNA for the CDR3: TGTGCCAGCAACAGGGTCACTGAAGCTTTCTTT.